The next 13 T cell receptor beta chains were all read from a single sample in a study of OX40 agonist ivuxolimab in advanced cancers. Profiled with immunoSEQ multiplex PCR; TCRdb holds only in-frame clones, not every one. The sample includes over 60,000 clones, approximately 81% seen only once; the top ten take around 2.1%. Sample: CD4+ or CD8+ T cells sorted from blood, taken in a trial of the OX40 agonist ivuxolimab. The receptor source for this set is an adult with an advanced solid tumor such as melanoma, head and neck, liver or kidney cancer.

This CDR3 reads CASSPQTGTGNTIYF. CDR3 nucleotides: TGTGCCAGCAGTCCTCAGACAGGGACTGGAAACACCATATATTTT. This chain links TRBV2 with TRBJ1-3, with TRBD1 matching over 7 bases. The germline V gene has CDR1 SNHLY and CDR2 FYNNEI. The length of the CDR3 is 15 residues. After removal of 5 bases from V and 2 bases from J, the junction contained 6 bases not matched to a gene.

The chain couples TRBV28 to TRBJ1-4; D is perhaps TRBD1 (5 bases). Germline V gene sequence: CDR1 MDHEN, CDR2 SYDVKM. Deletions cut 2 bases from V and 5 bases from J, with 9 bases between. The CDR3 length is 14 residues. This CDR3 is CASSLQGQNEKLFF. The CDR3 DNA is TGTGCCAGCAGTTTACAGGGCCAAAATGAAAAACTGTTTTTT. The complete variable domain, with remaining parts taken from reference TRBV28 and TRBJ1-4, reads DVKVTQSSRYLVKRTGEKVFLECVQDMDHENMFWYRQDPGLGLRLIYFSYDVKMKEKGDIPEGYSVSREKKERFSLILESASTNQTSMYLCASSLQGQNEKLFFGSGTQLSVL.

This rearrangement joins TRBV19 to TRBJ2-1; no clear D. The CDR3 consists of 12 residues. Germline CDR1 is LNHDA and CDR2 is SQIVND (reference sequence). Trimming stripped 2 bases from V and 8 bases from J, with 7 bases between. This CDR3 is CASSISIHEQFF. The CDR3 DNA reads as TGTGCCAGTAGTATATCCATTCATGAGCAGTTCTTC. Together with reference TRBV19 and TRBJ2-1, the CDR3 gives the full variable domain: DGGITQSPKYLFRKEGQNVTLSCEQNLNHDAMYWYRQDPGQGLRLIYYSQIVNDFQKGDIAEGYSVSREKKESFPLTVTSAQKNPTAFYLCASSISIHEQFFGPGTRLTVL.

The J gene is TRBJ2-1, the V gene TRBV27; D is ambiguous. V shed 5 bases and J shed 8 bases, with 10 bases lying between them. The germline gives CDR1 MNHEY, CDR2 SMNVEV (reference sequence). The CDR3 totals 12 residues. CDR3 protein: CASSNKAHEQFF. The CDR3 nucleotides read TGTGCCAGCAGTAATAAGGCCCATGAGCAGTTCTTC.

J is TRBJ2-6 and V is TRBV18; D remains ambiguous. V was clipped by 0 bases and J by 5 bases, with 2 bases between them. The CDR3 sequence is 13 residues long. CDR1 is KGHSH, CDR2 LQKENI, per germline. CDR3 in amino acids: CASSPPRANVLTF. CDR3 nucleotides: TGTGCCAGCTCACCACCGAGGGCCAACGTCCTGACTTTC.

This clone was found once. V usage is TRBV7-2 and J usage is TRBJ2-5, with 12 bases aligning to TRBD2. The J segment lost 2 bases and the V segment lost 4 bases, leaving 2 bases of the junction unmatched. CDR3 size: 15 residues. Germline loops: CDR1 SGHTA, CDR2 FQGNSA. The CDR3 loop reads CASSWTSGVQETQYF. The CDR3, as DNA: TGTGCCAGCAGCTGGACTAGCGGGGTACAAGAGACCCAGTACTTC.

The rearrangement uses TRBV5-5 and TRBJ2-5, with D perhaps TRBD2 (6 bases). Germline loops: CDR1 SGHKS, CDR2 YYEKEE (reference sequence). This CDR3 is 16 amino acids long. Between the trimmed V and J ends, which lost 4 bases and 5 bases, there was a span of 21 bases. CDR3 sequence: CASSPLPAARGETQYF. In nucleotides, the CDR3 is TGTGCCAGCAGCCCCCTTCCAGCAGCCCGGGGGGAGACCCAGTACTTC. The full variable domain, in which reference TRBV5-5 and TRBJ2-5 provide the parts outside the CDR3, is DAGVTQSPTHLIKTRGQQVTLRCSPISGHKSVSWYQQVLGQGPQFIFQYYEKEERGRGNFPDRFSARQFPNYSSELNVNALLLGDSALYLCASSPLPAARGETQYFGPGTRLLVL.

V is TRBV4-1 and J is TRBJ2-7; D may be TRBD1 or TRBD2 (5 bases each). There are 10 residues in the CDR3. The germline V gene encodes CDR1 MGHRA and CDR2 YSYEKL. The ends were cut back, 8 bases at V and 9 bases at J, with 11 bases in the middle. CDR3 DNA: TGCGCCAGCGGGTCGGGGCGGCAGTACTTC. It encodes CASGSGRQYF.

This clone was seen a single time. The chain employs TRBV4-3 and TRBJ2-1, with 7 bases aligning to TRBD2. Looked up from germline, CDR1 is LGHNA and CDR2 is YSLEER. Trimming at V came to 5 bases and at J to 6 bases, leaving 4 bases not matched to a gene. CDR3 length: 13 residues. The CDR3: CASSNGGSNEQFF. The CDR3 DNA reads as TGCGCCAGCAGCAACGGGGGGAGCAATGAGCAGTTCTTC.

The rearrangement joins TRBV5-4 to TRBJ2-3; 12 bases line up with TRBD2. The CDR3 covers 18 residues. CDR1 is SGHNT and CDR2 is YYREEE in the germline V gene (reference sequence). V shed 6 bases and J 5 bases; nucleotides not matched to a gene: 16. The CDR3 here is CASTSGLAGYMQRDTQYF. The CDR3 coding sequence is TGTGCCAGCACTTCAGGACTAGCGGGATATATGCAACGAGATACGCAGTATTTT.

V usage is TRBV15 and J usage is TRBJ2-2, with TRBD1 identical over 9 bases. Germline CDR1 reads LNHNV; CDR2 reads YYDKDF (reference sequence). Trimming cost V 1 base and J 4 bases; bases outside gene matches: 4. The CDR3 covers 16 residues. CDR3: CATSRGDRVSTGELFF. The DNA for the CDR3 is TGTGCCACCAGCAGAGGGGACAGGGTTAGCACCGGGGAGCTGTTTTTT.

V is TRBV28 and J is TRBJ2-1; 7 bases fit TRBD2. Germline lookup yields CDR1 MDHEN and CDR2 SYDVKM. V dropped 8 bases and J dropped 9; count of bases not matched to a gene: 7. This CDR3 has 12 amino acids. For the CDR3, the DNA is TGTGCCAGCCGAGGACTAGATTTTGAGCAGTTCTTC. Translated, it gives CASRGLDFEQFF. The full variable domain, rest sourced from reference TRBV28 and TRBJ2-1, is DVKVTQSSRYLVKRTGEKVFLECVQDMDHENMFWYRQDPGLGLRLIYFSYDVKMKEKGDIPEGYSVSREKKERFSLILESASTNQTSMYLCASRGLDFEQFFGPGTRLTVL.

The V call is TRBV5-1, the J call TRBJ2-2, with D possibly being TRBD1 (6 bases). The germline V and J ends were trimmed by 0 bases and 0 bases, with 15 bases remaining between them. This CDR3 has 18 residues. CDR1 and CDR2 (germline): SGHRS, YFSETQ. CDR3 in amino acids: CASSLVVGGIANTGELFF. The DNA for the CDR3 is TGCGCCAGCAGCTTGGTAGTTGGGGGCATCGCGAACACCGGGGAGCTGTTTTTT.